The text below deals with one T cell receptor (beta chain). The entry originates in a study of T cell changes during pregnancy in multiple sclerosis. CDR1 KGHSH and CDR2 LQKENI come from the germline V gene. The CDR3 extends over 15 amino acids. V lost 5 bases to trimming and J lost 5 bases; unmatched junction nucleotides: 7. The data were produced by immunoSEQ multiplex PCR, yet TCRdb's version contains in-frame clones alone and is incomplete. The table has some 63,000 clones, 91% seen once. This specimen consisted of peripheral blood, obtained before pregnancy. This chain uses TRBV18 with TRBJ2-1, with 9 bases aligning to TRBD2. The receptor was isolated from a female donor with multiple sclerosis, enrolled in a pregnancy study. CDR3 residues: CASSAVAGVHNEQFF. The CDR3 DNA reads as TGTGCCAGCTCAGCCGTAGCGGGGGTACACAATGAGCAGTTCTTC.